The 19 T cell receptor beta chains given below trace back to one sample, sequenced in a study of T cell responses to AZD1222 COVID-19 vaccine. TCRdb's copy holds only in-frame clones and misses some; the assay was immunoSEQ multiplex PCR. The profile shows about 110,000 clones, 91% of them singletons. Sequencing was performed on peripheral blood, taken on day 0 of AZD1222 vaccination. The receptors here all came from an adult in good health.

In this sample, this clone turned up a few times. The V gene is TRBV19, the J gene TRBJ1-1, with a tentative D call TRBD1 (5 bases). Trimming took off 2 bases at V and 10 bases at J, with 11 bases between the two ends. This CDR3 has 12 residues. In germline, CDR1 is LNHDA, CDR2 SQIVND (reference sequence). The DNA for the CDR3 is TGTGCCAGTAGTATACCCGGGACCGGAGCTTTCTTT. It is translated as CASSIPGTGAFF.

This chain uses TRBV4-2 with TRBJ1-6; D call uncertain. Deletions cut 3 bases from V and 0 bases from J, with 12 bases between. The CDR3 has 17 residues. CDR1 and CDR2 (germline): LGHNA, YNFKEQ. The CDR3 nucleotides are TGTGCCAGCAGCCAGATGGGTACTAGCTCCTATAATTCACCCCTCCACTTT. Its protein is CASSQMGTSSYNSPLHF.

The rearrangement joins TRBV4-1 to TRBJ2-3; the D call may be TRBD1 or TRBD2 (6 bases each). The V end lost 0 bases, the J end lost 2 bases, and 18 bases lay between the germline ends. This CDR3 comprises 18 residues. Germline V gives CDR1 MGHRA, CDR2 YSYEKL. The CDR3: CASSQDEGGLGATDTQYF. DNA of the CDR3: TGCGCCAGCAGCCAAGACGAAGGGGGGCTGGGGGCCACAGATACGCAGTATTTT.

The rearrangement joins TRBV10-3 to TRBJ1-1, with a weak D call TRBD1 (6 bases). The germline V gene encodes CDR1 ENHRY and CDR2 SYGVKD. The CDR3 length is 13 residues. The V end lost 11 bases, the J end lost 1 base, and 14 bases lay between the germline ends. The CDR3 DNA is TGTGCCGCCGCCGCAGGGGAGAACACTGAAGCTTTCTTT. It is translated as CAAAAGENTEAFF.

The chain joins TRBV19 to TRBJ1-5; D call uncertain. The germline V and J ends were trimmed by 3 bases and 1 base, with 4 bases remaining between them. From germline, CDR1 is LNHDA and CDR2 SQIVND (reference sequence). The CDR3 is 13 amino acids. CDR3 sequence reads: CASSMTSNQPQHF. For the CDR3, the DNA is TGTGCCAGTAGTATGACGAGCAATCAGCCCCAGCATTTT. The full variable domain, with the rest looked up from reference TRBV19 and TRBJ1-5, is DGGITQSPKYLFRKEGQNVTLSCEQNLNHDAMYWYRQDPGQGLRLIYYSQIVNDFQKGDIAEGYSVSREKKESFPLTVTSAQKNPTAFYLCASSMTSNQPQHFGDGTRLSIL.

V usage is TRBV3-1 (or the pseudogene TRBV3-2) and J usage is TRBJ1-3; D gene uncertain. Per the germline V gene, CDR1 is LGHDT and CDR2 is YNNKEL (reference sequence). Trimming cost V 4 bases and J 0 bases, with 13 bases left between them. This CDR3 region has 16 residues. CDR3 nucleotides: TGTGCCAGCAGCCCCCGGACTGACATCTCTGGAAACACCATATATTTT. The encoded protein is CASSPRTDISGNTIYF.

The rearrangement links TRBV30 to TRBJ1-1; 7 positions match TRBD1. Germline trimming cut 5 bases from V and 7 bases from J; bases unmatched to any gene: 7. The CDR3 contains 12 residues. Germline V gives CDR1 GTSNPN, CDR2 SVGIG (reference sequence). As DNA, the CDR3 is TGTGCCTGGGACAGGGACAAGAGTGAAGCTTTCTTT. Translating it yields CAWDRDKSEAFF.

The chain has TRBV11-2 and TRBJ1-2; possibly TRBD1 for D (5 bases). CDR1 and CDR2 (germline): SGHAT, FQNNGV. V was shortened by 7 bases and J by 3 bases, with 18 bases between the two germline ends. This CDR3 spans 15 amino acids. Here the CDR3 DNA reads TGTGCCAGCACCTCTTTGGGCCTCAGGGACTATGGCTACACCTTC. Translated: CASTSLGLRDYGYTF.

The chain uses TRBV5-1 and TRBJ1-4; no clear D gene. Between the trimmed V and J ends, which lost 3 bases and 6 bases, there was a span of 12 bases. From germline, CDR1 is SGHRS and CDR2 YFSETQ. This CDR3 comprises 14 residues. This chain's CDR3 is CASSSSGYDEKLFF. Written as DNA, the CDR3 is TGCGCCAGCAGCTCATCGGGGTATGATGAAAAACTGTTTTTT.

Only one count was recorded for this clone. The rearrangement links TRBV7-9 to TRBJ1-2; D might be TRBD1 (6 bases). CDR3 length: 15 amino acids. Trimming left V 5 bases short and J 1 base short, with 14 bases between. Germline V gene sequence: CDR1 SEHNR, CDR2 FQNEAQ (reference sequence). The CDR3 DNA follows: TGTGCCAGCAGCGGGTCACAAGGGGGTAACTATGGCTACACCTTC. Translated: CASSGSQGGNYGYTF.

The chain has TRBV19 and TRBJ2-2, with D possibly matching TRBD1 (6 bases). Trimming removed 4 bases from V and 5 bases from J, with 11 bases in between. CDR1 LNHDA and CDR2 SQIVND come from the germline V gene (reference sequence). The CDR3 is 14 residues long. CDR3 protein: CASSRRTETGELFF. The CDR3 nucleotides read TGTGCCAGTAGTAGAAGGACAGAGACCGGGGAGCTGTTTTTT. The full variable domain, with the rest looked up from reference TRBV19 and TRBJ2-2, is DGGITQSPKYLFRKEGQNVTLSCEQNLNHDAMYWYRQDPGQGLRLIYYSQIVNDFQKGDIAEGYSVSREKKESFPLTVTSAQKNPTAFYLCASSRRTETGELFFGEGSRLTVL.

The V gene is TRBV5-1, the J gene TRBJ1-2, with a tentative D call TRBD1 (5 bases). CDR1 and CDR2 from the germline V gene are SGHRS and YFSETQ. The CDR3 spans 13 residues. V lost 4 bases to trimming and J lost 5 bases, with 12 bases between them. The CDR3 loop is CASSPGAGYGYTF. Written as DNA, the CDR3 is TGCGCCAGCAGCCCCGGGGCGGGGTATGGCTACACCTTC.

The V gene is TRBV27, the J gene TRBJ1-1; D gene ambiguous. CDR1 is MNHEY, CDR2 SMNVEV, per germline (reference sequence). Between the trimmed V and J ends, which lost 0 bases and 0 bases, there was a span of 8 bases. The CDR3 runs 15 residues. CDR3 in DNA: TGTGCCAGCAGTTTATCCGCAGTTCTGAACACTGAAGCTTTCTTT. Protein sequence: CASSLSAVLNTEAFF.

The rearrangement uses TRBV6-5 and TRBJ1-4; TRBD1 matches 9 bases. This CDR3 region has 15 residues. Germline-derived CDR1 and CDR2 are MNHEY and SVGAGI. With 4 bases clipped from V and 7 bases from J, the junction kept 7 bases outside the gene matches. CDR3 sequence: CASSSPGQGVEKLFF. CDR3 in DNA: TGTGCCAGCAGTTCTCCGGGACAGGGAGTTGAAAAACTGTTTTTT.

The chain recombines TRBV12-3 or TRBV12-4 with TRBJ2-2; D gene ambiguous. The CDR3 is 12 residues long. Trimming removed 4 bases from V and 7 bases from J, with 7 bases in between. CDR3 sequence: CASSSSSGELFF. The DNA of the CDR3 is TGTGCCAGCAGTTCAAGCAGCGGGGAGCTGTTTTTT.

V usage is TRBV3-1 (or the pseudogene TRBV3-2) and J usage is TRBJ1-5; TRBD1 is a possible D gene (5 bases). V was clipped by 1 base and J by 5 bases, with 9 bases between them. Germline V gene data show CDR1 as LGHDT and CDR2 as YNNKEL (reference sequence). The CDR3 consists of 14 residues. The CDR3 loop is CASSQGVGDQPQHF. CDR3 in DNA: TGTGCCAGCAGCCAAGGGGTGGGGGATCAGCCCCAGCATTTT.

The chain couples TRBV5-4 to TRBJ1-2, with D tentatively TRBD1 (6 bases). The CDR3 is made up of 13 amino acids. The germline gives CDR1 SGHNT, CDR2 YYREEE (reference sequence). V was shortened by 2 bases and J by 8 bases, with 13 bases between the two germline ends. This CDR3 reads CASSFSGEVGYTF. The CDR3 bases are TGTGCCAGCAGCTTTTCAGGGGAGGTCGGCTACACCTTC.

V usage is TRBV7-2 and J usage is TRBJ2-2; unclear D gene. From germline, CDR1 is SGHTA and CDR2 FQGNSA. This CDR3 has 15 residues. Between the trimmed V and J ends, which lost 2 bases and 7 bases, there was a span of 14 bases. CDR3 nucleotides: TGTGCCAGCAGCTTAATCGGGCTCCTAGGCGGGGAGCTGTTTTTT. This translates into CASSLIGLLGGELFF.

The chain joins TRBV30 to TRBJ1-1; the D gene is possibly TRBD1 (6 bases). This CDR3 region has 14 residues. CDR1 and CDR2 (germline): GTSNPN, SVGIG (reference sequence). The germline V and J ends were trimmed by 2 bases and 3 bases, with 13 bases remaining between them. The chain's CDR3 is CAWSYKGGYTEAFF. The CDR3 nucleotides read TGTGCCTGGAGTTATAAGGGGGGGTACACTGAAGCTTTCTTT.